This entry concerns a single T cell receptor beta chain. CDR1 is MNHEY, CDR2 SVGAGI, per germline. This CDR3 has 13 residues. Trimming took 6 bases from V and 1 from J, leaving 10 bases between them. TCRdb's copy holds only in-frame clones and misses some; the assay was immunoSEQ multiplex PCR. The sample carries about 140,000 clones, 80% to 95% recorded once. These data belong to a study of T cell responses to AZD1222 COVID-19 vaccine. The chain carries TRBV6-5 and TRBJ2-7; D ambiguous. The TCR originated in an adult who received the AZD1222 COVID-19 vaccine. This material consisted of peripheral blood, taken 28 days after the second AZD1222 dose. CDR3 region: CASRPSESYEQYF. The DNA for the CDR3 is TGTGCCAGCAGACCCTCAGAATCCTACGAGCAGTACTTC.